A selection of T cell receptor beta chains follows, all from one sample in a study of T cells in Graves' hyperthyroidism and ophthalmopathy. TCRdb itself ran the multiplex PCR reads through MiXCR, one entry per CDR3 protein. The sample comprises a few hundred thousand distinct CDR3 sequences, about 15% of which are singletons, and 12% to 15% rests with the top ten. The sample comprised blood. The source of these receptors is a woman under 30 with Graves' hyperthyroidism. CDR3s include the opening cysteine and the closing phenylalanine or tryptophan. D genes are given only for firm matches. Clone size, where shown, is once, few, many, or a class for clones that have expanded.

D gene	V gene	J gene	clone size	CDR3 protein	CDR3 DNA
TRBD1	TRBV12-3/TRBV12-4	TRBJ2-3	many	CASSRTGSPDTQYF	TGTGCCAGCAGCCGGACAGGGTCCCCCGATACGCAGTATTTT
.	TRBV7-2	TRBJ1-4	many	CASSLSGMTNEKLFF	TGTGCCAGCAGCTTATCAGGGATGACTAATGAAAAACTGTTTTTT
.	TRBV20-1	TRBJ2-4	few	CSATIAKNIQYF	TGCAGTGCTACAATAGCCAAAAACATTCAGTACTTC
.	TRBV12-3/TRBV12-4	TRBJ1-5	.	CASSLKENRNSNQPQHF	TGTGCCAGCAGTTTAAAGGAAAACAGAAATAGCAATCAGCCCCAGCATTTT
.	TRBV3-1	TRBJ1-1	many	CASSRYDTEAFF	TGTGCCAGCAGCCGCTACGACACTGAAGCTTTCTTT
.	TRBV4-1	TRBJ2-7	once	CASSYYLGRVYEQYF	TGCGCCAGCAGCTACTACCTGGGCAGGGTCTACGAGCAGTACTTC
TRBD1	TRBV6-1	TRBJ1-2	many	CASARQGNYGYTF	TGTGCCAGCGCCCGACAGGGTAACTATGGCTACACCTTC
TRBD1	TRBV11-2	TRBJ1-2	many	CASSASGTDGYTF	TGTGCCAGCAGCGCGTCCGGGACAGACGGCTACACCTTC
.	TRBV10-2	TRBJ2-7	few	CASRQRTYEQYF	TGCGCCAGCCGCCAGCGAACCTACGAGCAGTACTTC
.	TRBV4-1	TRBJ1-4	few	CASSYDFEKLFF	TGCGCCAGCAGCTACGATTTCGAAAAACTGTTTTTT
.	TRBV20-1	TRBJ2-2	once	CSAREGGWTGELFF	TGCAGTGCTAGGGAAGGGGGATGGACCGGGGAGCTGTTTTTT
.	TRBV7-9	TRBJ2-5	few	CASRSGAYQETQYF	TGTGCCAGCAGATCCGGGGCATATCAAGAGACCCAGTACTTC
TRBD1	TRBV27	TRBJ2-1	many	CASSTHRGPYNEQFF	TGTGCCAGCAGTACCCACAGGGGGCCGTACAATGAGCAGTTCTTC
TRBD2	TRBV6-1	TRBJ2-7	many	CASSEDSGGSYEQYF	TGTGCCAGCAGTGAAGATAGCGGGGGCTCCTACGAGCAGTACTTC
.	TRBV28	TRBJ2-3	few	CASSLEGVSTDTQYF	TGTGCCAGCAGTTTGGAGGGAGTCAGCACAGATACGCAGTATTTT
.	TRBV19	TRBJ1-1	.	CASSIGKQNTEAFF	TGTGCCAGTAGTATAGGCAAACAGAACACTGAAGCTTTCTTT
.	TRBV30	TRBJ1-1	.	CAWISGSTEAFF	TGTGCCTGGATCAGCGGGAGCACTGAAGCTTTCTTT
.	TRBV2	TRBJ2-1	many	CASSEVSGGNEQFF	TGTGCCAGCAGTGAAGTTAGCGGAGGCAATGAGCAGTTCTTC
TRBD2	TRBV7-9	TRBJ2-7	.	CASSFTSGRASEQYF	TGTGCCAGCAGCTTTACTAGCGGGAGGGCCTCAGAGCAGTACTTC
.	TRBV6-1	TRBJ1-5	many	CASSDAILEGNQPQHF	TGTGCCAGCAGTGATGCGATACTCGAGGGCAATCAGCCCCAGCATTTT